Given below is one T cell receptor (beta chain) in context. Its antigen remains unknown. The same CDR3 also results from other DNA sequences found in this sample. Caucasian adults living in Nashville, Tennessee, provided all samples. Each unsorted sample relied on 100 million or so PBMCs as its source of genomic DNA. Sequenced by immunoSEQ multiplex PCR; TCRdb stores in-frame clones only, minus some. Counted here are hundreds of thousands of clones, around 75% occurring once; the ten biggest clones make up roughly 13%. Per germline, CDR1 LNHDA and CDR2 SQIVND (reference sequence). J gave up 7 bases and V 3 bases, and 8 bases lay outside the gene matches. The CDR3 extends over 14 amino acids. The sample belongs to a study of shared clonotypes between healthy human individuals. Whole-study findings and limits: Blood was the sole source, and tissue repertoires probably differ.

Sequencing was done on a sample of PBMCs. This sequence was found in a woman in her forties in good health. Some clones in this sample may be carry-over from other donors' samples. This sequence joins TRBV19 and TRBJ2-7; TRBD2 matches at 8 bases. The CDR3: CASSITSGGGEQYF. The CDR3 bases are TGTGCCAGTAGTATTACTAGCGGAGGGGGAGAGCAGTACTTC.